The clone carrying this T cell receptor (beta chain) came up a few times. This entry is derived from a study of early T cells in non-severe SARS-CoV-2 infection. TCRdb analysed the 5' RACE reads with MiXCR anew, one entry per CDR3 protein. Counted here are 100,000 or so distinct CDR3 sequences, over 10% occurring once; the ten biggest clones make up about 6.2%. The sample taken for sequencing was whole blood. This sequence was found in an adult who was a healthcare worker with PCR-confirmed SARS-CoV-2 infection or an uninfected control (not recorded which).

CDR3 in DNA: TGCAGCGTTGAAGTCGGTGGTGGCCCCTACAATGAGCAGTTCTTC. Protein: CSVEVGGGPYNEQFF. The rearrangement joins TRBV29-1 to TRBJ2-1; unclear D gene. V lost 1 base, J lost 2 bases, and 12 bases lay in between. CDR3 size: 15 residues. Germline assignment: CDR1 SQVTM and CDR2 ANQGSEA.